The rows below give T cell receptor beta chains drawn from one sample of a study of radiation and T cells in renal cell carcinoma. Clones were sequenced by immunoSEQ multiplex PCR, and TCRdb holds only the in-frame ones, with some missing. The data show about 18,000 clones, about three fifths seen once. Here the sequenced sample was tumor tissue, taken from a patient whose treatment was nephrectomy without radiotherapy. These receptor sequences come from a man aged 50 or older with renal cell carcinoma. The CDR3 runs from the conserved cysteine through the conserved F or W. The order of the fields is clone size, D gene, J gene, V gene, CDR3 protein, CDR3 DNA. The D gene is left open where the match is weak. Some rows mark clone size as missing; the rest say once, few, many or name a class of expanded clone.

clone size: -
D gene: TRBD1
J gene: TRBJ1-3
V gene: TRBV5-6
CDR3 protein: CASSLWSTGGHTIYF
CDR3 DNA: TGTGCCAGCAGCTTGTGGTCGACAGGGGGACACACCATATATTTT

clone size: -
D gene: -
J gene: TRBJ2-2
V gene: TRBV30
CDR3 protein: CACGPRGGELFF
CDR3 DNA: TGTGCCTGCGGGCCCCGGGGCGGGGAGCTGTTTTTT

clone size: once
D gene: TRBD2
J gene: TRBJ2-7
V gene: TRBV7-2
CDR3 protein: CASSFSGSRYEQYF
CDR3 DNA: TGTGCCAGCAGCTTTAGCGGGAGTAGGTACGAGCAGTACTTC

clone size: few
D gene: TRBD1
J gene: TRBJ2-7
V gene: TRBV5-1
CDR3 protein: CASSQGQGEWNEQYF
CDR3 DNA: TGCGCCAGCAGCCAAGGACAGGGGGAATGGAACGAGCAGTACTTC

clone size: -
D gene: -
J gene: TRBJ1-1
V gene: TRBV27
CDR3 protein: CASRQLGPNTEAFF
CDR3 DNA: TGTGCCAGCAGACAACTAGGTCCGAACACTGAAGCTTTCTTT

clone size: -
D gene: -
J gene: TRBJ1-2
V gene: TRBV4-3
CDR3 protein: CASSQDLQKLANYGYTF
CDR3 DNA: TGCGCCAGCAGCCAAGATCTCCAGAAATTAGCTAACTATGGCTACACCTTC

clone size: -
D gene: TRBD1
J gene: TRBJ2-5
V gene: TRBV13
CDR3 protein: CASSAGTGGVETQYF
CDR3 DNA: TGTGCCAGCAGCGCAGGGACAGGGGGCGTAGAGACCCAGTACTTC

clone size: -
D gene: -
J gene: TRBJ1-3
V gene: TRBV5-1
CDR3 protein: CASSLRGSGNTIYF
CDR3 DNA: TGCGCCAGCAGCTTAAGGGGATCTGGAAACACCATATATTTT

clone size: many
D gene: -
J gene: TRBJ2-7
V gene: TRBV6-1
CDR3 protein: CASSDIQVGNEQYF
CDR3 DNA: TGTGCCAGCAGTGACATACAGGTCGGGAACGAGCAGTACTTC

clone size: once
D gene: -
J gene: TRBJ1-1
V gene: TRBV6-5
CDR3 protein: CASSLVHYIDEAFF
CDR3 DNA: TGTGCCAGCAGTCTCGTACACTACATAGATGAAGCTTTCTTT

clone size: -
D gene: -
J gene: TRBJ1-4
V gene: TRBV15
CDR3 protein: CATSRGLGGNEKLFF
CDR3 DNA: TGTGCCACCAGCAGAGGTCTCGGGGGGAATGAAAAACTGTTTTTT

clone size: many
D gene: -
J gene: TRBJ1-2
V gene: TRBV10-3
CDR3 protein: CAISESISERSGYTF
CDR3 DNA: TGTGCCATCAGTGAGTCGATTTCGGAAAGAAGTGGCTACACCTTC

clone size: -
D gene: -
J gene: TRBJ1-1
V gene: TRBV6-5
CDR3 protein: CASSYSISGKTEAFF
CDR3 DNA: TGTGCCAGCAGTTACTCGATTTCGGGGAAGACTGAAGCTTTCTTT

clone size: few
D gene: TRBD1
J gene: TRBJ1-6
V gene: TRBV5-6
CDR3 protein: CASSSTGVTSPLHF
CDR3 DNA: TGTGCCAGCAGCTCCACAGGGGTTACTTCACCCCTCCACTTT

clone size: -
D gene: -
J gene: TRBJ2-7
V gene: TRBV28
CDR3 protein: CASSVLRYEQYF
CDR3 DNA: TGTGCCAGCAGTGTACTGAGATACGAGCAGTACTTC

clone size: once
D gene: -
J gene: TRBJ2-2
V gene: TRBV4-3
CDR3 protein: CASSQGARRNTGELFF
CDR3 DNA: TGCGCCAGCAGCCAAGGGGCCAGGAGGAACACCGGGGAGCTGTTTTTT

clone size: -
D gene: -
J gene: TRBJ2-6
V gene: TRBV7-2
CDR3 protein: CASSQGTRYSGANVLTF
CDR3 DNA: TGTGCCAGCAGCCAAGGGACACGGTACTCTGGGGCCAACGTCCTGACTTTC

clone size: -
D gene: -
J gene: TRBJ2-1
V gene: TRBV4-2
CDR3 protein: CASSHGESYNEQFF
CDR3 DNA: TGTGCCAGCAGCCATGGCGAATCCTACAATGAGCAGTTCTTC

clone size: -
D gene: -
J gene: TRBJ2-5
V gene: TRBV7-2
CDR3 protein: CAGQPSGAAGETQYF
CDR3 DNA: TGTGCCGGACAGCCCAGCGGGGCGGCGGGAGAGACCCAGTACTTC

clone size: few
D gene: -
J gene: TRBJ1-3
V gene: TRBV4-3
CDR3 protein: CASSQVVGNTIYF
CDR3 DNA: TGCGCCAGCAGCCAAGTGGTTGGAAACACCATATATTTT

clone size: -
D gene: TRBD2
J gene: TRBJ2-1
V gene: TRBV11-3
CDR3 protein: CASSPAGGNEQFF
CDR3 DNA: TGTGCCAGCAGCCCCGCGGGGGGCAATGAGCAGTTCTTC